This T cell receptor beta chain was recovered during a study of blood T cell repertoires in COVID-19 (dated by TCRdb to about 2020). Background on the whole study: Samples from collaborators originated in the United States, Italy and Spain and spanned both the acute and convalescent phases of COVID-19. Where available, HLA class I and class II types were taken from metadata supplied by the sample provider and were not determined by assay-based typing. A freely available public database, intended as a resource for researchers studying the immune response to SARS-CoV-2, is where the repertoires were released. Deeply sampled blood TCRbeta repertoires from subjects exposed to, actively infected with, or recovered from COVID-19 were included in the dataset. The prospective study material was composed of cDNA or gDNA derived from T cells, B-cell-depleted T cells, or PBMCs. The samples were drawn from two sources: the first 160 participants of the ongoing ImmuneRACE study, and over 1,000 subjects contributed by 6 global collaborators. Sample metadata almost always included a de-identified subject ID, COVID-19 status, age in years and sex.

At one collaborating source in Seattle, patients were enrolled during active infection and were followed longitudinally through the course of disease. Each collaborating institution followed its own protocols to collect whole blood in K2EDTA tubes. For TCRbeta analysis, collaborators shipped samples as frozen whole blood, isolated PBMCs, or DNA extracted from either of those sample types. Overall results and qualifications from the work: The quantity of clinical and demographic metadata differed by source and by participant and was supplied without curation.

To note about this clone: Its specific antigen is unknown. Base qualities were left out, and no much larger clone turns up one base away.

TCRbeta CDR3 regions were amplified from genomic DNA using the immunoSEQ Assay, a bias-controlled multiplex PCR. Processing in the source paper ran as follows. Within the assay, amplification of reference gene primers was used to estimate how many nucleated cells each sample contained. Sequence reads were collapsed and filtered to measure the absolute abundance of every unique TCRbeta CDR3 rearrangement. For each sample, productive Simpson clonality was calculated as the square root of Simpson's diversity index over productive rearrangements. TCRdb carries this immuneACCESS record with in-frame sequences only. Its versions omit some clonotypes, under half of them owing to an unresolved V gene in the studies checked, with the rest unexplained. The D gene and trimming were derived from the DNA, and the V and J assignments and clone size from that table. The table for this sample lists about 130,000 clones; 75% to 85% of them were counted only once. Just under 5% of the sample comes from the top ten.

The CDR3 numbers 15 residues from cysteine through phenylalanine. The sequence is cut down to CDR3 DNA, 45 bases in frame from base 1. For this chain, trimming is 2 bases at the V end and 1 base at the J end, and the number of junction bases without a gene match is 4. In the germline V gene, CDR1 corresponds to MGHRA and CDR2 to YSYEKL. The sample consisted of peripheral blood. The chain joins TRBV4-1 to TRBJ1-1, and 7 junctional nucleotides match TRBD1. The sequence was collected from a woman aged 70 to 79 with COVID-19, enrolled during active disease. The encoded CDR3 is CASSQTTGPNTEAFF. The base sequence is TGCGCCAGCAGCCAAACGACAGGGCCGAACACTGAAGCTTTCTTT.